This T cell receptor beta chain was documented in a study of immune characterization of retroperitoneal liposarcoma. Each CDR3 protein gets one entry after TCRdb re-called the PCR reads with MiXCR. Of fewer than 20,000 distinct CDR3 sequences in the sample, 35% to 40% were seen once. The CDR3 consists of 13 residues. In germline, CDR1 is SGHAT, CDR2 FQDESV (reference sequence). V was cut by 3 bases and J by 8 bases, with 13 bases left in between. The sample holds a few counts of this clonotype. The V call is TRBV11-1, the J call TRBJ1-2; maybe TRBD1 (5 bases). The clonotype originates from a male donor with retroperitoneal liposarcoma. Sequencing was carried out using blood. CDR3 protein: CASSLFQGYGYTF. CDR3 in DNA: TGTGCCAGCAGCTTGTTCCAGGGCTACGGCTACACCTTC.